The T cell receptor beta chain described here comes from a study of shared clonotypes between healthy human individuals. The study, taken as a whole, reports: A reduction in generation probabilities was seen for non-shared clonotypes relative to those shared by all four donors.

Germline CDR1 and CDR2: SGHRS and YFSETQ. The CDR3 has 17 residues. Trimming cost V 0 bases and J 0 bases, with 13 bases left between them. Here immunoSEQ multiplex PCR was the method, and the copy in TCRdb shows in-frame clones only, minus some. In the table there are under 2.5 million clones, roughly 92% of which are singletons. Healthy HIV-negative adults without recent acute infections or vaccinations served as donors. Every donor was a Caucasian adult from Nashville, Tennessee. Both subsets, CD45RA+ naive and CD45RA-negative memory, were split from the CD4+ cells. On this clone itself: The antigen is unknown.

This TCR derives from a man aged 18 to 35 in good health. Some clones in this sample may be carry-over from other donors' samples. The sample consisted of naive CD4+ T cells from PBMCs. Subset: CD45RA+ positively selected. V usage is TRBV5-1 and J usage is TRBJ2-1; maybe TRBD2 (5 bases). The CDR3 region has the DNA TGCGCCAGCAGCTTGGTTGGAGGCCCAAGCTCCTACAATGAGCAGTTCTTC. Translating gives CASSLVGGPSSYNEQFF.